The rows below give T cell receptor beta chains drawn from one sample of a study of cytomegalovirus exposure and HLA in healthy donors. The assay was immunoSEQ multiplex PCR, and TCRdb's table has in-frame clones only and misses some. The repertoire has about 100,000 clones, roughly three quarters of them found once; the top ten carry around 0.74%. The sequencing sample was made of PBMCs. The receptors originated from a woman aged 55 to 70 in good health and CMV-seronegative. The CDR3 runs from the conserved cysteine through the conserved F or W. D genes are given only for firm matches. The size entry is marked missing in some rows and otherwise reads once, few, many or a size class.

CASSNDRVTDTQYF	TGTGCCAGCAGTAACGACAGGGTTACAGATACGCAGTATTTT	TRBV6-5	-	TRBJ2-3	TRBD1
CASSLGGVGNSPLHF	TGTGCCAGCAGTTTAGGGGGGGTAGGCAATTCACCCCTCCACTTT	TRBV27	-	TRBJ1-6	-
CAWSVKGTDQETQYF	TGTGCCTGGAGTGTGAAGGGGACAGACCAAGAGACCCAGTACTTC	TRBV30	-	TRBJ2-5	TRBD1
CASSMLNYEQYF	TGTGCCAGCAGCATGTTAAACTACGAGCAGTACTTC	TRBV7-2	few	TRBJ2-7	-
CASSYRGTGNTEAFF	TGTGCCAGCAGTTATAGAGGGACAGGCAACACTGAAGCTTTCTTT	TRBV6-5	once	TRBJ1-1	TRBD1
CASSLRGGGSSYEQYF	TGTGCCAGCAGCTTAAGAGGGGGGGGAAGCTCCTACGAGCAGTACTTC	TRBV7-2	-	TRBJ2-7	-
CASSVVGGANEAFF	TGTGCCAGCAGCGTAGTCGGGGGGGCAAATGAAGCTTTCTTT	TRBV9	-	TRBJ1-1	-
CASTPSSLQETQYF	TGCGCCAGCACCCCAAGCTCCCTGCAAGAGACCCAGTACTTC	TRBV5-1	-	TRBJ2-5	-
CASSYSMQGAGNTIYF	TGTGCCAGCAGTTACTCGATGCAGGGGGCGGGAAACACCATATATTTT	TRBV6-5	-	TRBJ1-3	TRBD1
CASSPRGVEETQYF	TGTGCCAGCAGCCCTCGGGGGGTGGAAGAGACCCAGTACTTC	TRBV11-2	-	TRBJ2-5	TRBD2
CASSADRGGTEAFF	TGTGCCAGTAGTGCGGACAGGGGGGGAACTGAAGCTTTCTTT	TRBV19	-	TRBJ1-1	TRBD1
CASSLDRDGYEQYF	TGCGCCAGCAGCTTGGACAGGGACGGCTACGAGCAGTACTTC	TRBV5-1	few	TRBJ2-7	-
CASRSGGTDTQYF	TGTGCCAGCAGGTCGGGGGGTACAGATACGCAGTATTTT	TRBV7-2	once	TRBJ2-3	TRBD2